This T cell receptor beta chain derives from a study of post-analysis software for immune sequencing data. At the level of the study: The patients showed relapsing-remitting, secondary progressive and progressive-relapsing multiple sclerosis courses. Whole-study findings and limits: There was significantly lower normalized Chao1 diversity in multiple sclerosis patients than in controls. Analysis by F measure revealed that same-batch samples clustered strongly together.

For this clonotype: What it binds is unknown.

Built from TCR beta cDNA, the libraries had unique molecular identifiers in them. T cells numbering roughly 1 to 10 million yielded cDNA molecules that totaled about 500,000. From the PCR reads, TCRdb called clonotypes with MiXCR, one entry per CDR3 protein. The sample holds some 370,000 distinct CDR3 sequences, less than 40% seen once. Specimen: blood. The TCR originated in a girl aged 5-17 years with multiple sclerosis.

CDR3 sequence: CATSSQVGTGVGTQYF. As DNA, the CDR3 is TGTGCCACCAGCAGTCAAGTTGGGACAGGGGTAGGGACCCAGTACTTC. The rearrangement uses TRBV15 and TRBJ2-7, with TRBD1 matching 10 bases. The DNA end lines up better with TRBJ2-5; the J call may be wrong. The CDR3 is 16 amino acids. Germline CDR1 is LNHNV and CDR2 is YYDKDF (reference sequence).